This T cell receptor beta chain derives from a study of shared clonotypes between healthy human individuals. The study, taken as a whole, reports: Clonotype sharing across donors was expected to vary with sequencing depth.

Here immunoSEQ multiplex PCR was the method, and the copy in TCRdb shows in-frame clones only, minus some. The profile shows over 950,000 clones, around 77% of them singletons. The V and J ends lost 5 bases and 7 bases, in that order; junction bases with no gene match: 6. The CDR3 extends over 14 amino acids. Germline V lookup: CDR1 SNHLY, CDR2 FYNNEI. This clone occurred once. Its target is unknown. The sequence was obtained from a man aged 18 to 29 in good health. Some clones in this sample may be carry-over from other donors' samples. The chain joins TRBV2 to TRBJ1-2; 11 bases align to TRBD1. Sequencing input: memory CD4+ T cells from PBMCs. Subset denoted: CD45RA-negative fraction. CDR3 amino acids: CASSSWTGGIGYTF. The CDR3 region has the DNA TGTGCCAGCAGTAGCTGGACAGGGGGCATTGGCTACACCTTC.